Following are 10 T cell receptor beta chains from one sample sequenced in a study of shared clonotypes between healthy human individuals. The data were produced by immunoSEQ multiplex PCR, yet TCRdb's version contains in-frame clones alone and is incomplete. The sample has around 2.5 million clones; roughly 93% are singletons. Sequenced sample: naive CD4+ T cells from PBMCs. Noted subset: CD45RA+ positively selected. The receptor source for this set is a man in his late teens or twenties in good health. Some clones in this sample may be carry-over from other donors' samples.

V and J are TRBV7-9 and TRBJ1-1; TRBD1 is a possible D gene (5 bases). The germline CDR1 and CDR2 sequences are SEHNR and FQNEAQ (reference sequence). The CDR3 has 14 amino acids. Trimming stripped 4 bases from V and 4 bases from J, with 13 bases between. CDR3 sequence reads: CASSSAGTSTEAFF. For the CDR3, the DNA is TGTGCCAGCAGCTCGGCAGGGACGAGCACTGAAGCTTTCTTT.

The rearrangement links TRBV5-1 to TRBJ2-1; D gene ambiguous. The CDR3 spans 16 residues. Trimming removed 4 bases at V and 0 bases at J, with 14 bases between. Germline V gene data show CDR1 as SGHRS and CDR2 as YFSETQ. The CDR3 loop reads CASSPSTDSSYNEQFF. CDR3 sequence (DNA): TGCGCCAGCAGCCCCTCGACGGATAGCTCCTACAATGAGCAGTTCTTC. Full variable domain (outside the CDR3, taken from reference TRBV5-1 and TRBJ2-1): KAGVTQTPRYLIKTRGQQVTLSCSPISGHRSVSWYQQTPGQGLQFLFEYFSETQRNKGNFPGRFSGRQFSNSRSEMNVSTLELGDSALYLCASSPSTDSSYNEQFFGPGTRLTVL.

The chain has TRBV5-6 and TRBJ2-3, with TRBD2 matching over 10 bases. This CDR3 has 16 residues. Germline values: CDR1 SGHDT, CDR2 YYEEEE. V lost 5 bases and J lost 2; bases outside the gene matches: 8. The CDR3 reads CASRPGLAAPTDTQYF. The CDR3, as DNA: TGTGCCAGCAGACCTGGACTAGCGGCCCCCACAGATACGCAGTATTTT.

The V and J genes are TRBV28 and TRBJ1-4, with D unresolved. This CDR3 has 15 amino acids. Germline CDR1 reads MDHEN; CDR2 reads SYDVKM. The germline V and J ends were trimmed by 5 bases and 8 bases, with 18 bases remaining between them. CDR3 DNA sequence: TGTGCCAGCAGTCCGACCGGTTCAAACCAGGAAAAACTGTTTTTT. The encoded protein is CASSPTGSNQEKLFF.

The gene calls are TRBV11-2 and TRBJ2-1; D may be TRBD2 (5 bases). The length of the CDR3 is 16 residues. Germline CDR1 is SGHAT and CDR2 is FQNNGV. V lost 4 bases and J 3 bases, leaving 16 bases between the germline ends. The DNA for the CDR3 is TGTGCCAGCAGCTATATTCCTATACGGGGCTACAATGAGCAGTTCTTC. It codes for CASSYIPIRGYNEQFF.

This chain uses TRBV6-5 with TRBJ1-2; 9 bases map to TRBD1. Trimming took 5 bases from V and 5 from J; bases not matched to a gene: 6. The V gene's germline CDR1 is MNHEY and CDR2 SVGAGI. The length of the CDR3 is 14 residues. CDR3 DNA sequence: TGTGCCAGCAGTACGACCGGGACAGGGTATGGCTACACCTTC. Translating gives CASSTTGTGYGYTF.

The CDR3, as DNA: TGTGCCAGCAGCTTAGGGCAGGGAAGACTCGAGCAGTACTTC. Translating gives CASSLGQGRLEQYF. V and J are TRBV7-9 and TRBJ2-7; weak D call: TRBD1 (5 bases). CDR3 length: 14 amino acids. Trimming left V 1 base short and J 6 bases short, with 13 bases between. Per the germline V gene, CDR1 is SEHNR and CDR2 is FQNEAQ (reference sequence).

J is TRBJ2-3 and V is TRBV7-9, with D possibly matching TRBD2 (6 bases). V was shortened by 6 bases and J by 2 bases, with 18 bases between the two germline ends. The CDR3 spans 16 residues. The germline V gene encodes CDR1 SEHNR and CDR2 FQNEAQ (reference sequence). CDR3 DNA sequence: TGTGCCAGCAGTCGTTTCCTGGGACTCAACACAGATACGCAGTATTTT. Translating it yields CASSRFLGLNTDTQYF. Complete variable domain (other parts from reference TRBV7-9 and TRBJ2-3): DTGVSQNPRHKITKRGQNVTFRCDPISEHNRLYWYRQTLGQGPEFLTYFQNEAQLEKSRLLSDRFSAERPKGSFSTLEIQRTEQGDSAMYLCASSRFLGLNTDTQYFGPGTRLTVL.

The chain is built from TRBV14 and TRBJ2-6, with D unresolved. V shed 4 bases and J shed 0 bases, with 10 bases lying between them. The CDR3 spans 16 residues. The germline gives CDR1 SGHDN, CDR2 FVKESK. The CDR3: CASSPRRSSGANVLTF. The CDR3 region has the DNA TGTGCCAGCAGCCCCCGCCGGTCCTCTGGGGCCAACGTCCTGACTTTC.

This sequence joins TRBV5-5 and TRBJ2-7, with D unclear. This CDR3 is built from 16 residues. With 0 bases removed from V and 3 bases from J, the gap between germline ends came to 16 bases. Per the germline V gene, CDR1 is SGHKS and CDR2 is YYEKEE (reference sequence). DNA for the CDR3: TGTGCCAGCAGCTTGGGTTTAACCCGAGGTGGCTACGAGCAGTACTTC. This gives the protein CASSLGLTRGGYEQYF.